The source of this T cell receptor (beta chain) is a study of OX40 agonist ivuxolimab in advanced cancers. For the study in its entirety: Ivuxolimab was a fully human IgG2 agonistic monoclonal antibody targeting the costimulatory receptor OX40 (CD134). Intravenous ivuxolimab was administered to patients every 2 weeks at six dose levels: 0.01, 0.1, 0.3, 1.5, 3 and 10 mg/kg. Of the 50 or so patients in dose escalation, around 20 had hepatocellular carcinoma, roughly 15 had melanoma, 9 had renal cell carcinoma and 9 had head and neck cancer. A male proportion of around 83% and a mean age of 60 years, ranging from roughly 23 to 85, were recorded for the dose-escalation cohort. Prior anti-PD-1, anti-PD-L1 or anti-CTLA-4 therapy was permitted, and less than 45% of dose-escalation patients had received checkpoint inhibitors. Partial responses occurred in three dose-escalation patients: two with cutaneous melanoma and one with hepatocellular carcinoma. Peripheral TCRbeta sequencing was intended to test whether TCR sequence diversity was altered and clonal T-cell expansion was caused by ivuxolimab. The paper reports the monotherapy dose-escalation portion (N of about 52 patients) of the phase I ivuxolimab trial.

Only one count was recorded for this clone. No antigen is known for it. No much larger clonotype is one base removed from it; base qualities were not supplied. The trial excluded patients who had a history of autoimmune disease or who were on systemic immunosuppression. Peripheral blood for TCR sequencing was collected from all dose cohorts at baseline, on cycle 4 day 1, and on cycle 7 day 1. The samples were taken from a phase I, first-in-human, multicenter, open-label dose-escalation trial of ivuxolimab. Adults with locally advanced or metastatic head and neck squamous cell, hepatocellular, melanoma or renal cell carcinoma were enrolled in the trial. CD4+ and CD8+ T cells were sorted separately from peripheral blood before TCR sequencing. CDR1 and CDR2 are read off the germline V gene as SGHVS and FNYEAQ. Measured from the cysteine to the phenylalanine, the CDR3 is 17 residues long. Left in the record is the CDR3 DNA by itself, 51 bases read in frame from the first base. Compared with germline, V lacks 2 bases and J lacks 1 base; bases without a gene match: 6.

Results the study describes overall, beyond this receptor: At doses of 0.1 to 3.0 mg/kg, clonal expansion of both CD4+ and CD8+ T cells in blood was seen between baseline and week 6. Low levels of normalized T-cell clonal expansion were also seen in some patients who did not respond. Partial responders in the 0.1-3.0 mg/kg groups had among the lowest normalized peripheral clonal expansion, especially among CD8+ T cells. After ivuxolimab, expanded clones were on average more numerous among CD8+ T cells than among CD4+ T cells. The antigen specificity of the peripheral T cells that underwent clonal expansion was not determined.

To sequence the TCRbeta CDR3 region, genomic DNA was isolated from the sorted cells. TCRbeta CDR3 regions were sequenced using the immunoSEQ Assay. Held by TCRdb, this immuneACCESS table contains in-frame sequences only and omits some clones. Under half of the omission traces to an unresolved V gene where checked; the cause of the rest is unknown. This sample comprises 82,000 or so clones, around 90% of them detected only once. Around 0.64% of the sample belongs to the ten largest clones. The chain is made from TRBV7-6 and TRBJ1-1, and TRBD1 matches 11 of the central bases. The clonotype originates from an adult with an advanced solid tumor such as melanoma, head and neck, liver or kidney cancer. Sample: CD4+ or CD8+ T cells sorted from blood, taken in a trial of the OX40 agonist ivuxolimab. The CDR3 reads as follows: CASSLRGQGGTNTEAFF. The DNA sequence follows: TGTGCCAGCAGCTTAAGGGGACAGGGGGGCACGAACACTGAAGCTTTCTTT.